This T cell receptor (beta chain) was sequenced in a study of blood T cell repertoires in COVID-19. Study at large: In each case, the material was cDNA or gDNA derived from T cells, B-cell-depleted T cells, or PBMCs.

Germline CDR1 and CDR2: MNHEY and SVGEGT. There are 14 residues in the CDR3. With 0 bases removed from V and 5 bases from J, the gap between germline ends came to 7 bases. Sequencing used immunoSEQ multiplex PCR; TCRdb keeps in-frame clones, though not all of them. The sample shows more than 45,000 clones, around 85% of them seen only once. This chain links TRBV6-2 or TRBV6-3 with TRBJ1-4; the D is unclear. The clonotype was recovered from a human donor in a cohort sampled during active COVID-19. Sequencing was carried out using peripheral blood. The CDR3 nucleotides read TGTGCCAGCAGTTACTCGACTCCGAATGAAAAACTGTTTTTT. Translation gives CASSYSTPNEKLFF.